These 23 T cell receptor beta chains share one sample of origin, sequenced in a study of blood T cell repertoires in COVID-19. Measured with immunoSEQ multiplex PCR; TCRdb has only the in-frame clones, and not every one. The sample carries over 25,000 clones, over 75% recorded once. The sequenced material came from peripheral blood. These receptors all stem from a human donor in a cohort sampled during active COVID-19.

This chain joins TRBV7-9 and TRBJ1-3; D ambiguous. The CDR3 consists of 15 residues. V gave up 1 base and J gave up 0 bases, with 7 bases separating them. Germline-derived CDR1 and CDR2 are SEHNR and FQNEAQ (reference sequence). CDR3 region: CASSLDRSSGNTIYF. CDR3 nucleotides: TGTGCCAGCAGCTTAGATCGCAGCTCTGGAAACACCATATATTTT.

The rearrangement uses TRBV5-5 and TRBJ2-5, with D maybe TRBD2 (6 bases). Germline loops: CDR1 SGHKS, CDR2 YYEKEE (reference sequence). The CDR3 has 15 amino acids. Trimming removed 4 bases at V and 4 bases at J, with 17 bases between. In nucleotides, the CDR3 is TGTGCCAGCAGCCCGCGGGGCCTTACAGGAGAGACCCAGTACTTC. Its translation is CASSPRGLTGETQYF.

J is TRBJ2-3 and V is TRBV2; the match to TRBD2 covers 15 bases. V lost 5 bases and J lost 6; bases outside the gene matches: 6. The CDR3 totals 16 residues. The germline gives CDR1 SNHLY, CDR2 FYNNEI. This CDR3 reads CASSPRTSGGADTQYF. The CDR3 DNA sequence: TGTGCCAGCAGTCCCCGGACTAGCGGGGGGGCGGATACGCAGTATTTT.

This clone came up once. The V and J genes are TRBV27 and TRBJ2-1; 10 nucleotides match TRBD2. The germline CDR1 and CDR2 sequences are MNHEY and SMNVEV (reference sequence). The CDR3 totals 17 residues. V lost 4 bases and J lost 3; bases outside the gene matches: 9. This CDR3 reads CASSSLQAGGHYNEQFF. The CDR3 nucleotides are TGTGCCAGCAGTTCCCTTCAAGCGGGGGGGCACTACAATGAGCAGTTCTTC.

This rearrangement joins TRBV13 to TRBJ2-5; 7 bases line up with TRBD1. Germline V gene data show CDR1 as PRHDT and CDR2 as FYEKMQ (reference sequence). The CDR3 totals 17 residues. V lost 0 bases and J lost 3; bases outside the gene matches: 10. CDR3 protein: CASSLGRQGWEKETQYF. DNA for the CDR3: TGTGCCAGCAGCTTAGGCCGACAGGGATGGGAAAAAGAGACCCAGTACTTC.

This chain links TRBV28 with TRBJ2-7; TRBD2 is a possible D gene (6 bases). The CDR3 runs to 15 residues. V was trimmed by 0 bases and J by 9 bases, leaving 18 bases between them. Germline CDR1 MDHEN, CDR2 SYDVKM. CDR3 coding DNA: TGTGCCAGCAGTTTATGGGGAGGCGGGTTAGAGGGGCAGTACTTC. It encodes CASSLWGGGLEGQYF.

This clone was counted only a few times. V usage is TRBV4-1 and J usage is TRBJ2-7; D is uncertain. V was cut by 4 bases and J by 7 bases, with 14 bases left in between. The germline V gene encodes CDR1 MGHRA and CDR2 YSYEKL. The CDR3 has 13 residues. CDR3 nucleotide sequence: TGCGCCAGCAGCCTTGGGTCTTCTAGGGAGCAGTACTTC. Translating it yields CASSLGSSREQYF.

The rearrangement uses TRBV7-2 and TRBJ2-1, with 7 bases fitting TRBD2. The germline gives CDR1 SGHTA, CDR2 FQGNSA. Trimming removed 5 bases from V and 1 base from J; junction bases left unmatched: 8. The CDR3 is made up of 16 amino acids. In nucleotides, the CDR3 is TGTGCCAGCAGCCCCGGACTAGTCTGGTCCTACAATGAGCAGTTCTTC. Protein: CASSPGLVWSYNEQFF. The full variable domain, completed using reference TRBV7-2 and TRBJ2-1, is GAGVSQSPSNKVTEKGKDVELRCDPISGHTALYWYRQSLGQGLEFLIYFQGNSAPDKSGLPSDRFSAERTGGSVSTLTIQRTQQEDSAVYLCASSPGLVWSYNEQFFGPGTRLTVL.

The V gene is TRBV5-4, the J gene TRBJ1-6, with D unresolved. Germline CDR1 is SGHNT and CDR2 is YYREEE (reference sequence). The CDR3 spans 15 residues. V lost 3 bases to trimming and J lost 8 bases, with 15 bases between them. The CDR3 reads CASSYGWQVDSPLHF. The DNA for the CDR3 is TGTGCCAGCAGCTACGGTTGGCAGGTCGATTCACCCCTCCACTTT.

CDR3 loop: CASTIRGLGNTGELFF. The CDR3 nucleotides read TGTGCCAGCACGATACGGGGATTAGGAAACACCGGGGAGCTGTTTTTT. The rearrangement joins TRBV6-6 to TRBJ2-2; D might be TRBD2 (5 bases). Germline V gene sequence: CDR1 MNHNY, CDR2 SVGAGI (reference sequence). Trimming took off 7 bases at V and 2 bases at J, with 17 bases between the two ends. The CDR3 is 16 amino acids.

The V gene is TRBV7-8, the J gene TRBJ2-7; 8 positions match TRBD1. Germline V CDR1 and CDR2: SGHVS, FQNEAQ. The V gene end was trimmed by 5 bases and the J gene end by 5 bases; junction bases not matched to a gene: 8. The CDR3 has 14 amino acids. CDR3 bases: TGTGCCAGCAGCCTGGGACAGGCTTGGGACGAGCAGTACTTC. Translating gives CASSLGQAWDEQYF.

V gene TRBV12-3 or TRBV12-4 combines with J gene TRBJ1-2; 7 positions agree with TRBD1. The CDR3 is 13 amino acids. The V segment lost 7 bases and the J segment 4 bases; nucleotides outside the gene matches: 6. The CDR3: CASTPQGSYGYTF. Here the CDR3 DNA reads TGTGCCAGCACCCCACAGGGGTCCTATGGCTACACCTTC.

The CDR3 DNA follows: TGTGCTAGTGGTTTCCCATTGAACCCTAGCGGCGTCAGCACAGATACGCAGTATTTT. As protein: CASGFPLNPSGVSTDTQYF. The V and J genes are TRBV12-5 and TRBJ2-3; TRBD2 aligns across 7 bases. With V trimmed by 3 bases and J by 0 bases, 15 bases remained unmatched. From germline, CDR1 is LGHNT and CDR2 FRNRAP. The CDR3 totals 19 residues.

The count of this clone is one. The CDR3, as DNA: TGTGCCAGCAGTTTGCCGGGACAGGTGAGGTTGAACACTGAAGCTTTCTTT. This codes for CASSLPGQVRLNTEAFF. The chain joins TRBV28 to TRBJ1-1, with TRBD1 matching over 8 bases. Germline CDR1 is MDHEN and CDR2 is SYDVKM. Trimming cost V 3 bases and J 0 bases; bases outside gene matches: 9. The CDR3 contains 17 residues.

This sequence joins TRBV6-5 and TRBJ2-7; possible D gene TRBD1, 5 bases. The V end was cut by 7 bases, the J end by 2 bases, with 15 bases between. This CDR3 region has 14 residues. Germline CDR1 MNHEY, CDR2 SVGAGI. CDR3 sequence: CASTPRTGPYEQYF. The CDR3 DNA sequence: TGTGCCAGCACCCCGCGTACAGGTCCCTACGAGCAGTACTTC.

This chain uses TRBV7-2 with TRBJ1-1, with 10 bases aligning to TRBD1. The length of the CDR3 is 16 residues. The trim removed 4 bases at V and 5 bases at J, leaving 10 bases unmatched. CDR1 SGHTA and CDR2 FQGNSA come from the germline V gene. CDR3 sequence (DNA): TGTGCCAGCAGCTACTCACGACAGGGGGCAGGGACTGAAGCTTTCTTT. Translated, it gives CASSYSRQGAGTEAFF.

This chain connects TRBV30 to TRBJ1-6; 7 bases line up with TRBD1. In germline, CDR1 is GTSNPN, CDR2 SVGIG (reference sequence). V lost 0 bases and J lost 7; bases outside the gene matches: 6. This CDR3 has 15 amino acids. The CDR3 DNA is TGTGCCTGGAGTGTACTTCGGGACAGCAATTCACCCCTCCACTTT. As protein: CAWSVLRDSNSPLHF.

The chain recombines TRBV28 with TRBJ2-7, with 8 positions matching TRBD1. V lost 3 bases to trimming and J lost 7 bases; unmatched junction nucleotides: 8. CDR1 and CDR2 from the germline V gene are MDHEN and SYDVKM. The CDR3 has 14 residues. The CDR3 reads CASSFAGGAVEQYF. The CDR3 DNA is TGTGCCAGCAGTTTTGCAGGGGGCGCGGTGGAGCAGTACTTC. The whole variable domain, remainder taken from reference TRBV28 and TRBJ2-7, is DVKVTQSSRYLVKRTGEKVFLECVQDMDHENMFWYRQDPGLGLRLIYFSYDVKMKEKGDIPEGYSVSREKKERFSLILESASTNQTSMYLCASSFAGGAVEQYFGPGTRLTVT.

This chain links TRBV5-1 with TRBJ1-4; no reliable D call. CDR1 SGHRS and CDR2 YFSETQ come from the germline V gene. V was cut by 0 bases and J by 7 bases, with 4 bases left in between. There are 12 residues in the CDR3. The CDR3 DNA is TGCGCCAGCAGCTTGGGGAGTGAAAAACTGTTTTTT. Amino acids: CASSLGSEKLFF.

The genes are TRBV5-4 and TRBJ2-7; D may be TRBD1 (5 bases). Trimming shortened V by 4 bases and J by 4 bases, and 9 bases separated the two germline ends. The CDR3 sequence is 12 residues long. Germline V gives CDR1 SGHNT, CDR2 YYREEE (reference sequence). The CDR3 DNA follows: TGTGCCAGCAGCCAGGGTACTTACGAGCAGTACTTC. Protein sequence: CASSQGTYEQYF.

The J gene is TRBJ2-3, the V gene TRBV2; 8 bases fit TRBD2. The CDR3 sequence is 13 residues long. Germline CDR1 SNHLY, CDR2 FYNNEI. The V gene end was trimmed by 9 bases and the J gene end by 4 bases; junction bases not matched to a gene: 6. The CDR3 reads CARGTGGSDTQYF. In nucleotides, the CDR3 is TGTGCCAGAGGGACGGGGGGGTCAGATACGCAGTATTTT.

This chain joins TRBV13 and TRBJ2-6; TRBD2 matches at 10 bases. CDR3 length: 17 amino acids. J was trimmed by 1 base and V by 4 bases; bases with no gene match: 4. Germline V lookup: CDR1 PRHDT, CDR2 FYEKMQ (reference sequence). The CDR3 is CASSSGTSESGANVLTF. CDR3 in DNA: TGTGCCAGCAGCTCCGGGACTAGCGAATCTGGGGCCAACGTCCTGACTTTC.

The V gene is TRBV6-1, the J gene TRBJ1-2; TRBD1 might be the D (6 bases). The ends were cut back, 3 bases at V and 4 bases at J, with 21 bases in the middle. The CDR3 contains 17 residues. The germline V gene has CDR1 MNHNS and CDR2 SASEGT. CDR3 in amino acids: CASSDISHRASGYGYTF. The CDR3 DNA reads TGTGCCAGCAGTGATATATCGCACAGGGCATCCGGCTATGGCTACACCTTC.